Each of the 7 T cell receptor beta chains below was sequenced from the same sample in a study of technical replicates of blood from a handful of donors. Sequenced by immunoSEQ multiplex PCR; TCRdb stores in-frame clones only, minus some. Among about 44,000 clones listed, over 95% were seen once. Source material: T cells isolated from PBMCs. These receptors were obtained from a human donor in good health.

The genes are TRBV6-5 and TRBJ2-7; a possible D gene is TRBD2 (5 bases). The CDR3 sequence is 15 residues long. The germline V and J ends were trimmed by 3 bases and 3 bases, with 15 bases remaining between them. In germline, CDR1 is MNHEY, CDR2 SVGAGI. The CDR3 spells CASSYKRLAHYEQYF. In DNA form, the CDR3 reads TGTGCCAGCAGTTATAAGCGGCTAGCTCACTACGAGCAGTACTTC.

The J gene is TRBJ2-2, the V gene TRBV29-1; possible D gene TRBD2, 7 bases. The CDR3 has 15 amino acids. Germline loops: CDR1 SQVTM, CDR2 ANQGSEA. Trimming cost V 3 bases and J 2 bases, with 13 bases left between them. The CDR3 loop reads CSVDGSGGNTGELFF. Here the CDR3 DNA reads TGCAGCGTTGACGGGTCGGGGGGCAACACCGGGGAGCTGTTTTTT.

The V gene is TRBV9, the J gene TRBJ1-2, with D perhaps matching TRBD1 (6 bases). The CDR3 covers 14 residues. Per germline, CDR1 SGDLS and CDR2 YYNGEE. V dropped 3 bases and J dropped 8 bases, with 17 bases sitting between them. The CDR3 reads CASSAGGPRIGYTF. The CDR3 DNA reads TGTGCCAGCAGCGCCGGGGGGCCGAGGATCGGCTACACCTTC.

The DNA for the CDR3 is TGCGCCAGCAGTTTGACTAGCGGGTTTAATCTCGAGCAGTACTTC. The encoded protein is CASSLTSGFNLEQYF. The chain recombines TRBV5-1 with TRBJ2-7, with 10 positions matching TRBD2. The CDR3 totals 15 residues. V was pared by 5 bases and J by 6 bases, with 11 bases of the junction left unmatched. The germline gives CDR1 SGHRS, CDR2 YFSETQ.

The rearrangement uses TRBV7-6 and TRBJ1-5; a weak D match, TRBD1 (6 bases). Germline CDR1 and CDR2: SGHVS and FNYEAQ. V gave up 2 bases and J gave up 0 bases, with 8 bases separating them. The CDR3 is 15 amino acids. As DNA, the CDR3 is TGTGCCAGCAGCTTAAACAGGGCTAGCAATCAGCCCCAGCATTTT. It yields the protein CASSLNRASNQPQHF.

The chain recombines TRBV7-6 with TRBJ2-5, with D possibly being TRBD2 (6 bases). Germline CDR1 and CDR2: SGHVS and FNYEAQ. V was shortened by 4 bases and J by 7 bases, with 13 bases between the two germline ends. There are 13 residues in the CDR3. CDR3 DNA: TGTGCCAGCAGCTGGGACTGGGGAGGGACCCAGTACTTC. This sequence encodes CASSWDWGGTQYF.

The CDR3 sequence is CASSLGQGANQPQHF. Here the CDR3 DNA reads TGCGCCAGCAGCTTGGGACAGGGAGCCAATCAGCCCCAGCATTTT. The chain has TRBV5-1 and TRBJ1-5, with TRBD1 matching over 7 bases. This CDR3 comprises 15 residues. Germline V gene data show CDR1 as SGHRS and CDR2 as YFSETQ. With 0 bases clipped from V and 3 bases from J, the junction kept 3 bases outside the gene matches.